The 25 T cell receptor beta chains below come from one sample, sequenced in a study of CD8 T cells in ankylosing spondylitis. Each CDR3 protein is one row after TCRdb ran MiXCR on the 5' RACE reads. The table records roughly 240,000 distinct CDR3 sequences, roughly 8.2% of them present only once. The sequenced sample consisted of blood, either unsorted or a sorted T cell fraction (not recorded which). Source of these receptors: a female donor with ankylosing spondylitis or in good health (not recorded which).

In its sample, this clonotype was seen many times. V gene TRBV5-1 combines with J gene TRBJ1-2, with a weak D call TRBD1 (5 bases). Trimming removed 3 bases at V and 6 bases at J, with 12 bases between. Germline V gives CDR1 SGHRS, CDR2 YFSETQ. This CDR3 contains 13 residues. CDR3 region: CASSSRDVDGYTF. Here the CDR3 DNA reads TGCGCCAGCAGCTCTAGGGACGTAGATGGCTACACCTTC.

This clonotype was counted at least ten times. V and J are TRBV20-1 and TRBJ2-1, with 10 bases matching TRBD2. From germline, CDR1 is DFQATT and CDR2 SNEGSKA (reference sequence). After removal of 0 bases from V and 9 bases from J, the junction contained 11 bases not matched to a gene. This CDR3 spans 16 amino acids. CDR3 sequence: CSARDLQREGRGEQFF. The CDR3, as DNA: TGCAGTGCTAGAGATCTCCAGCGGGAGGGCCGGGGTGAGCAGTTCTTC.

There are many counts of this clonotype. The CDR3 DNA is TGTGCCAGCAGCTGGGACAGAAACTACGAGCAGTACTTC. Translating it yields CASSWDRNYEQYF. The chain employs TRBV7-9 and TRBJ2-7; 7 bases fit TRBD1. The CDR3 contains 13 residues. Germline V gene sequence: CDR1 SEHNR, CDR2 FQNEAQ (reference sequence). After removal of 4 bases from V and 3 bases from J, the junction contained 3 bases not matched to a gene. Based on the CDR3 plus reference TRBV7-9 and TRBJ2-7, the full variable domain is DTGVSQNPRHKITKRGQNVTFRCDPISEHNRLYWYRQTLGQGPEFLTYFQNEAQLEKSRLLSDRFSAERPKGSFSTLEIQRTEQGDSAMYLCASSWDRNYEQYFGPGTRLTVT.

Many counts were recorded for this clonotype. V usage is TRBV5-1 and J usage is TRBJ2-7; 12 nucleotides line up with TRBD2. J was trimmed by 4 bases and V by 7 bases; bases with no gene match: 6. CDR3 length: 14 residues. Germline-derived CDR1 and CDR2 are SGHRS and YFSETQ. In DNA, the CDR3 is TGCGCCAGCTCTGGACTAGCGGGATATTACGAGCAGTACTTC. This codes for CASSGLAGYYEQYF.

This clonotype has at least ten counts. This chain joins TRBV4-1 and TRBJ2-1; TRBD2 aligns across 11 bases. Germline V gene sequence: CDR1 MGHRA, CDR2 YSYEKL. V was clipped by 5 bases and J by 10 bases; unmatched bases: 10. The CDR3 length is 15 residues. Here the CDR3 DNA reads TGCGCCAGCAGCTCTCCGGGACTAGCGGACTACGAGCAGTTCTTC. Translation gives CASSSPGLADYEQFF.

The rearrangement joins TRBV20-1 to TRBJ2-5; tentatively, D is TRBD2 (5 bases). V gave up 0 bases and J gave up 5 bases, with 10 bases separating them. This CDR3 has 13 residues. CDR1 and CDR2 from the germline V gene are DFQATT and SNEGSKA (reference sequence). The CDR3: CSAREGGLETQYF. As DNA, the CDR3 is TGCAGTGCTAGAGAAGGCGGGTTGGAGACCCAGTACTTC.

A remark on this clonotype: A clone one base away is much larger, so this may be a read error. The V call is TRBV7-9, the J call TRBJ1-1, with D perhaps TRBD1 (5 bases). The ends were cut back, 10 bases at V and 4 bases at J, with 13 bases in the middle. The CDR3 has 12 amino acids. Germline V gene lookup returns CDR1 SEHNR and CDR2 FQNEAQ (reference sequence). CDR3 sequence (DNA): TGTGCCATTCGGGGGGGGTGCACTGAAGCTTTCTTT. It is translated as CAIRGGCTEAFF.

This clonotype was counted at least ten times. The rearrangement uses TRBV27 and TRBJ2-2; 14 bases fit TRBD2. J gave up 8 bases and V 6 bases, and 2 bases lay outside the gene matches. The CDR3 spans 14 residues. Germline V gene lookup returns CDR1 MNHEY and CDR2 SMNVEV (reference sequence). CDR3 in amino acids: CASRGLAGVGELFF. The DNA of the CDR3 is TGTGCCAGCAGGGGACTAGCGGGGGTGGGGGAGCTGTTTTTT.

This clonotype was observed many times. The J gene is TRBJ1-1, the V gene TRBV30, with D perhaps matching TRBD1 (6 bases). CDR1 and CDR2 (germline): GTSNPN, SVGIG (reference sequence). The CDR3 is made up of 13 amino acids. The V and J ends lost 0 bases and 5 bases respectively, with 10 bases between them. The CDR3 here is CAWSVLRGTEAFF. The CDR3 coding sequence is TGTGCCTGGAGTGTACTAAGGGGGACTGAAGCTTTCTTT. Full variable domain (missing parts from reference TRBV30 and TRBJ1-1): SQTIHQWPATLVQPVGSPLSLECTVEGTSNPNLYWYRQAAGRGLQLLFYSVGIGQISSEVPQNLSASRPQDRQFILSSKKLLLSDSGFYLCAWSVLRGTEAFFGQGTRLTVV.

With regard to this clonotype: A clone one base away is much larger, so this may be a read error. The CDR3 nucleotides read TGCGCCAGCAGCGGGGACGGCCCTGGGCCGCATGGCTACACCTTC. Translating gives CASSGDGPGPHGYTF. The chain uses TRBV5-1 and TRBJ1-2; D might be TRBD1 (5 bases). The V and J ends lost 4 bases and 6 bases respectively, with 19 bases between them. Germline V gives CDR1 SGHRS, CDR2 YFSETQ. The CDR3 loop spans 15 amino acids.

This clonotype was seen repeatedly, ten times or more. This sequence joins TRBV20-1 and TRBJ2-1, with 13 bases matching TRBD2. The J segment lost 8 bases and the V segment lost 6 bases, leaving 10 bases of the junction unmatched. CDR1 and CDR2 (germline): DFQATT, SNEGSKA (reference sequence). The CDR3 sequence is 15 residues long. CDR3 coding DNA: TGCAGTGCATTAGAGGGACTAGCGGGATATTATGAGCAGTTCTTC. It encodes CSALEGLAGYYEQFF.

At least ten counts were recorded for this clonotype. The V and J genes are TRBV6-1 and TRBJ2-5, with 7 nucleotides matching TRBD1. The germline V gene has CDR1 MNHNS and CDR2 SASEGT. V gave up 6 bases and J gave up 5 bases; unmatched junction bases: 9. This CDR3 spans 14 amino acids. The CDR3 nucleotides are TGTGCCAGCAGCCTCAGGACAGGCAGGGAGACCCAGTACTTC. Translating it yields CASSLRTGRETQYF.

This clonotype has just a few counts. The gene calls are TRBV7-2 and TRBJ2-1; a weak D match, TRBD2 (5 bases). Trimming removed 7 bases from V and 9 bases from J, with 13 bases in between. Germline loops: CDR1 SGHTA, CDR2 FQGNSA. CDR3 length equals 12 residues. CDR3 amino acids: CASTLTRGEQFF. CDR3 sequence (DNA): TGTGCCAGCACCCTCACCCGGGGTGAGCAGTTCTTC.

On this clonotype: A clone one base away is much larger, so this may be a read error. The chain couples TRBV12-3 or TRBV12-4 to TRBJ1-1; D remains unclear. The CDR3 has 13 amino acids. CDR3 in amino acids: CVSSSEMNTEAFF. CDR3 coding DNA: TGTGTCAGCAGTTCAGAGATGAACACTGAAGCTTTCTTT.

This clonotype was seen ten or more times. The CDR3: CASSPDRGNQPQHF. In DNA form, the CDR3 reads TGTGCCAGCAGTCCAGACAGAGGCAATCAGCCCCAGCATTTT. V is TRBV2 and J is TRBJ1-5, with D perhaps TRBD1 (5 bases). Germline V CDR1 and CDR2: SNHLY, FYNNEI. Trimming took off 5 bases at V and 2 bases at J, with 10 bases between the two ends. The CDR3 contains 14 residues.

This clonotype occurred a few times. V usage is TRBV7-2 and J usage is TRBJ2-5; no definite D call. This CDR3 region has 10 residues. V lost 4 bases, J lost 5 bases, and 2 bases lay in between. Per germline, CDR1 SGHTA and CDR2 FQGNSA. CDR3 nucleotides: TGTGCCAGCAGCTGGGAGACCCAGTACTTC. Its protein product is CASSWETQYF.

Comment on this clonotype: The germline gene is not matched at one end of the junction; a read error may be the cause. Written as DNA, the CDR3 is TGTGCCAGCAGCGCAGGGAGCTCCTACAATGGGCAGTTCTTC. Its protein product is CASSAGSSYNGQFF. The rearrangement links TRBV7-9 to TRBJ2-1; D may match TRBD1 or TRBD2 (5 bases each). CDR3 length equals 14 residues. CDR1 and CDR2 (germline): SEHNR, FQNEAQ (reference sequence).

This clonotype was counted at least ten times. The J gene is TRBJ2-5, the V gene TRBV2; D is unclear. In germline, CDR1 is SNHLY, CDR2 FYNNEI. The CDR3 spans 14 residues. The V end was cut by 1 base, the J end by 7 bases, with 13 bases between. The CDR3 nucleotides read TGTGCCAGCAGTGAAGGAGTCGGCCTCCGGACCCAGTACTTC. Encoded protein: CASSEGVGLRTQYF.

This clonotype was seen many times. This rearrangement joins TRBV27 to TRBJ2-1; possible D gene TRBD2, 7 bases. Germline values: CDR1 MNHEY, CDR2 SMNVEV (reference sequence). There are 14 residues in the CDR3. Trimming removed 3 bases at V and 5 bases at J, with 11 bases between. CDR3 coding DNA: TGTGCCAGCAGTTTTAGGGGGAGGGACAATGAGCAGTTCTTC. It is translated as CASSFRGRDNEQFF.

The table lists this clonotype with a few counts. This chain links TRBV6-2 or TRBV6-3 with TRBJ1-2, with 7 positions matching TRBD1. The CDR3 loop spans 13 amino acids. Per the germline V gene, CDR1 is MNHEY and CDR2 is SVGEGT. The J segment lost 6 bases and the V segment lost 6 bases, leaving 7 bases of the junction unmatched. The DNA for the CDR3 is TGTGCCAGCAGCAAGACAGGGTCGGATGGCTACACCTTC. Translating it yields CASSKTGSDGYTF.

This clonotype was detected many times. The chain has TRBV6-1 and TRBJ2-1; 8 bases line up with TRBD2. The CDR3 length is 14 residues. Looked up from germline, CDR1 is MNHNS and CDR2 is SASEGT. V was clipped by 7 bases and J by 9 bases; unmatched bases: 11. CDR3 sequence: CASTPGTRGTEQFF. CDR3 DNA sequence: TGTGCCAGCACCCCCGGGACTAGGGGGACTGAGCAGTTCTTC.

This clonotype has just a few counts. The chain combines TRBV12-3 or TRBV12-4 with TRBJ2-3, with D perhaps TRBD1 (5 bases). V lost 1 base to trimming and J lost 2 bases, with 7 bases between them. This CDR3 is built from 14 residues. CDR3 region: CASSLEGDTDTQYF. The CDR3, as DNA: TGTGCCAGCAGTTTAGAAGGGGACACAGATACGCAGTATTTT.

This clonotype occurred many times. The chain employs TRBV29-1 and TRBJ2-1; D is possibly TRBD2 (5 bases). Germline V CDR1 and CDR2: SQVTM, ANQGSEA. This CDR3 has 14 amino acids. V shed 8 bases and J shed 4 bases, with 18 bases lying between them. The CDR3 loop is CSIAEAEVYNEQFF. For the CDR3, the DNA is TGCAGCATAGCTGAGGCGGAGGTATACAATGAGCAGTTCTTC.

This clonotype has ten or more counts. The V call is TRBV20-1, the J call TRBJ2-1, with a weak D call TRBD2 (7 bases). This CDR3 spans 13 amino acids. V was pared by 5 bases and J by 5 bases, with 13 bases between. Germline values: CDR1 DFQATT, CDR2 SNEGSKA (reference sequence). CDR3 residues: CSAGRGADNEQFF. The CDR3, as DNA: TGCAGTGCTGGGAGGGGGGCGGACAATGAGCAGTTCTTC.

This clonotype occurred many times. The chain carries TRBV20-1 and TRBJ2-1; TRBD1 or TRBD2 may be the D gene (5 bases each). Per germline, CDR1 DFQATT and CDR2 SNEGSKA (reference sequence). This CDR3 contains 15 residues. Trimming took 5 bases from V and 9 from J, leaving 23 bases between them. The CDR3 region has the DNA TGCAGTGCTCCTACCCCCGGGGCCGACTCGAGTGAGCAGTTCTTC. It translates to CSAPTPGADSSEQFF.